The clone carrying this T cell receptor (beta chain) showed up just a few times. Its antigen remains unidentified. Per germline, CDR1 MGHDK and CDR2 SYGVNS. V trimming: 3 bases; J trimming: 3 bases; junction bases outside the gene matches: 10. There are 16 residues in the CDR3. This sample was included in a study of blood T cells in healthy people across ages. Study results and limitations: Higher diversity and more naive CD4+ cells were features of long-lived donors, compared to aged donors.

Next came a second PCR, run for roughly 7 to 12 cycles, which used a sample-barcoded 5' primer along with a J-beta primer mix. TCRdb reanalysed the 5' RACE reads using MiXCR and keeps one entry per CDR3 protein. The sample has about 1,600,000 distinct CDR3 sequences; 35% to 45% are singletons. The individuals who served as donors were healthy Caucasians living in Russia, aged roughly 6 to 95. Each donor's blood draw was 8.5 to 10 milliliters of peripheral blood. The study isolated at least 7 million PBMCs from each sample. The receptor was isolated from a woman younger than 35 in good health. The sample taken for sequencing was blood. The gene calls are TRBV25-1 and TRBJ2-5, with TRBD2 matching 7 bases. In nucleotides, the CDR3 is TGTGCCAGCAGTGATTGGCGGGGGATAGAAAAAGAGACCCAGTACTTC. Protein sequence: CASSDWRGIEKETQYF.